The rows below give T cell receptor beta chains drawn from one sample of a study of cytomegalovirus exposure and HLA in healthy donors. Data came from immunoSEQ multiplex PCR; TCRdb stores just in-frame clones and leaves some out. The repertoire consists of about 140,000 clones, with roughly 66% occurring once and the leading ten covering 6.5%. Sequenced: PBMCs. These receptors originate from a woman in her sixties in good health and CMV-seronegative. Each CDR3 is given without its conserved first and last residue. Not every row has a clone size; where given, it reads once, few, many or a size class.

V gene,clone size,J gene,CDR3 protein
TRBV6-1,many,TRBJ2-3,ASSEAHRTRTDTQY
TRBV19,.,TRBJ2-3,ASSRVPSGGTDTQY
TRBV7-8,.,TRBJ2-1,ASSPGASGRAGYNEQF
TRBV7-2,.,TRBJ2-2,ASSRAGGLVTGELF
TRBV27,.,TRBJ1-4,ASSLRGRDEKLF
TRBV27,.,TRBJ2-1,ARSPTSGRATDNEQF
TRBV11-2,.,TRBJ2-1,ASSFQREGNEQF
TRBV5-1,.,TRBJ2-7,ASSLGTSAAYEQY
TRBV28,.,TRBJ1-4,ASSLSQGSEKLF
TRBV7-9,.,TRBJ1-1,ASSPGGLRAF
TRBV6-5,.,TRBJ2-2,ASGKVSNTGELF
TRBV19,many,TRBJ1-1,ASSTDRANTEAF
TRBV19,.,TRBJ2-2,ASRPNGGRELF
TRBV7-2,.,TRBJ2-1,ASSHRGSLVYNEQF
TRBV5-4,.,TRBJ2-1,ASSPGASNEQF
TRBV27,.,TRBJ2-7,ASSFVGASYEQY
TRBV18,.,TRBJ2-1,ASSPGLAGGGGERNEQF
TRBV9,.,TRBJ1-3,ASSPQAGGVSGNTIY
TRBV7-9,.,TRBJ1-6,ASGGARDSPLH
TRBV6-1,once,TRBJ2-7,ASSNDRGAPYEQY
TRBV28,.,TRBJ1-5,ASSLGGAQPQH
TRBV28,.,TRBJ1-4,ASSLLQGRLF
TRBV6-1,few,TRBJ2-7,ASSGGQGKWDEQY
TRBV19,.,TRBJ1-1,ASSISGVGWNTEAF
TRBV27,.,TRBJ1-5,ASSPGTGASAQH
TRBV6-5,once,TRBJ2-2,ASSSTPTGVGELF
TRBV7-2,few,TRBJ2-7,ASSLQTSGVYEQY
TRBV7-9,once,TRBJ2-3,SSSSGVGGRSTDTQY
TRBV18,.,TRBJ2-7,ASSPGQGAAEQY
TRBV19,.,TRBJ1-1,ASSTVRTGPSRTEAF
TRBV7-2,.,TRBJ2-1,ASSNRQGYEQF
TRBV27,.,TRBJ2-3,ASSFQGARDTQY
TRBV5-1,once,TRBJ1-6,ASSLGGGNSPLH
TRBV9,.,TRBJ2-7,ASSATSGSSYEQY
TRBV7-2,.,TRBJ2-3,ASSLVSGADTQY
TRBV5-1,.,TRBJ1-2,ASSLGQGAFGYT
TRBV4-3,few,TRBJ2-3,ASSQGGGADTQY
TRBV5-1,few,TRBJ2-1,ASSLTRYNEQF
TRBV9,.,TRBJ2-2,ASSVVGWAGEDTGELF
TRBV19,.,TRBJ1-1,ASSIVSAEAF
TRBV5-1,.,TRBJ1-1,ASSFRQGTEAF
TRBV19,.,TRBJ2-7,ASSIGEGSGSYEQY
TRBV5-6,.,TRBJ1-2,ASSLVGGGVRGYT
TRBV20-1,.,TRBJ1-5,SAGTGRPQH
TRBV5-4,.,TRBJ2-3,ASSPPQGPEPDTQY
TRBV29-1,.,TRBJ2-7,SVVSSGGPPYEQY
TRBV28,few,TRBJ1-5,ASSFATTVPQH
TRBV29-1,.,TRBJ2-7,SAATGFYEQY
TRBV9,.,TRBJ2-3,ASSVAITGTSTDTQY
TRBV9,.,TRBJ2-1,ASSGGQGNNEQF
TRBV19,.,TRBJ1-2,ASSTLQGPGGYT